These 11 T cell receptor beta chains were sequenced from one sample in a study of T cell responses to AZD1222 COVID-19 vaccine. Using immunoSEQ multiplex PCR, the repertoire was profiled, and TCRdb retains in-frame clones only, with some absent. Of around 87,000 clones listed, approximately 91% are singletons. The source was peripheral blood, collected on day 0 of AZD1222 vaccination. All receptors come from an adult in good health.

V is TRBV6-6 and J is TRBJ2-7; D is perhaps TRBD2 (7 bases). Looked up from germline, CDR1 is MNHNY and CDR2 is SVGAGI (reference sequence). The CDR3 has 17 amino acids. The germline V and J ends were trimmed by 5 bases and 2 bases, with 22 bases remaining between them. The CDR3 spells CASSQSSRGGPAYEQYF. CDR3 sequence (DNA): TGTGCCAGCAGTCAATCATCGCGCGGGGGCCCTGCCTACGAGCAGTACTTC.

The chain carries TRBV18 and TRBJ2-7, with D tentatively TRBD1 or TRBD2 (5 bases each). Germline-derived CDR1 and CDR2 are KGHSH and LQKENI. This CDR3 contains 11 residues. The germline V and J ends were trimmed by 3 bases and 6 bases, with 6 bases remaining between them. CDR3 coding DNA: TGTGCCAGCTCACCCGGGGCCGAGCAGTACTTC. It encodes CASSPGAEQYF.

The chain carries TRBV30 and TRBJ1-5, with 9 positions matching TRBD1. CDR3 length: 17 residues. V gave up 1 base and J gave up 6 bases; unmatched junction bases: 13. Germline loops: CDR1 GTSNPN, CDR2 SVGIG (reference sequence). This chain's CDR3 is CAWSAYWDRDIRQPQHF. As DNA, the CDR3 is TGTGCCTGGAGTGCATACTGGGACAGGGATATTCGTCAGCCCCAGCATTTT.

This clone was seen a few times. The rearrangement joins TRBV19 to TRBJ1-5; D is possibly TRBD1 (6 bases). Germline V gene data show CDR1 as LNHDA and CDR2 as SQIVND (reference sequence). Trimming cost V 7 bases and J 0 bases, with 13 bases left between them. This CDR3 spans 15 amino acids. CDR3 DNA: TGTGCCAGTACCCCCGGACAGTATAGCAATCAGCCCCAGCATTTT. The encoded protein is CASTPGQYSNQPQHF.

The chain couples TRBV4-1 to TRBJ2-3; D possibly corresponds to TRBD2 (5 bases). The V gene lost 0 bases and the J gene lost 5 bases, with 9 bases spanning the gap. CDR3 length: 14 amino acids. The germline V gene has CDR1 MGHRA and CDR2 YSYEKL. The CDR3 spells CASSQDLGRDTQYF. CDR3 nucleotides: TGCGCCAGCAGCCAAGATTTGGGGAGAGATACGCAGTATTTT.

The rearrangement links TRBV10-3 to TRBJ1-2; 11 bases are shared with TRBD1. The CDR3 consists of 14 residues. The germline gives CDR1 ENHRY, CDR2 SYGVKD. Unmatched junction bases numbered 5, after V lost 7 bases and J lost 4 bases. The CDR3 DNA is TGTGCCATCAAAGCGGGACAGGGGGTCTATGGCTACACCTTC. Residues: CAIKAGQGVYGYTF.

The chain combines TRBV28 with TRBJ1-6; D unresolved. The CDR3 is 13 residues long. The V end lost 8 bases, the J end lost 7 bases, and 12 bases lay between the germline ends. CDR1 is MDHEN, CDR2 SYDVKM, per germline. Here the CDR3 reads CASLEVSNSPLHF. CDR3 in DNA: TGTGCCAGCCTCGAGGTATCCAATTCACCCCTCCACTTT.

The CDR3 sequence is CSVDSGDNEKLFF. The CDR3 nucleotides read TGCAGCGTTGATTCAGGGGACAACGAAAAACTGTTTTTT. V and J are TRBV29-1 and TRBJ1-4; TRBD1 is a possible D gene (6 bases). The CDR3 runs 13 residues. In germline, CDR1 is SQVTM, CDR2 ANQGSEA. The ends were cut back, 3 bases at V and 8 bases at J, with 13 bases in the middle.

This CDR3 reads CASGAGETQYF. The CDR3 DNA reads TGTGCCAGCGGGGCAGGCGAGACCCAGTACTTC. The gene calls are TRBV2 and TRBJ2-5; D is possibly TRBD1 (5 bases). Between the trimmed V and J ends, which lost 8 bases and 5 bases, there was a span of 9 bases. Germline-derived CDR1 and CDR2 are SNHLY and FYNNEI. This CDR3 spans 11 amino acids.

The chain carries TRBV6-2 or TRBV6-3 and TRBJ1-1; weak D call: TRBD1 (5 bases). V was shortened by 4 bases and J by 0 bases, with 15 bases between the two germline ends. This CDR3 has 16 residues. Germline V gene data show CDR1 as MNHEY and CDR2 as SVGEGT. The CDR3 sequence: CASSSPDRYMNTEAFF. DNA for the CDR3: TGTGCCAGCAGTTCGCCAGACAGATACATGAACACTGAAGCTTTCTTT.

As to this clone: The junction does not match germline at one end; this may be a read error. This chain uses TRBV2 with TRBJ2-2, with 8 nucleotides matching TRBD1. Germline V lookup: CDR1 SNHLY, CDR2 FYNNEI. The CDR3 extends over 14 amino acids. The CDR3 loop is CACRQGANTGELFF. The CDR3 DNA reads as TGTGCCTGCAGGCAGGGGGCAAACACCGGGGAGCTGTTTTTT.